Listed below are T cell receptor beta chains from one sample, sequenced in a study of early T cells in non-severe SARS-CoV-2 infection. TCRdb independently ran MiXCR on the 5' RACE reads; one entry per CDR3 protein. Of tens of thousands of distinct CDR3 sequences listed, almost 6% are singletons. The sample consisted of whole blood. The receptors stem from an adult who was a healthcare worker with PCR-confirmed SARS-CoV-2 infection or an uninfected control (not recorded which). Both conserved end residues are part of each CDR3.

V gene,J gene,CDR3 protein
TRBV4-1,TRBJ2-7,CASSQDPYNLGGRYEQYF
TRBV6-5,TRBJ2-7,CASSYSAGTGRREQYF
TRBV30,TRBJ1-1,CAWTDRNTEAFF
TRBV20-1,TRBJ1-6,CSARDPSVQNNSPLHF
TRBV6-6,TRBJ1-1,CASRPTGGITEAFF
TRBV30,TRBJ2-1,CAWSPTSGGYNEQFF
TRBV5-1,TRBJ1-1,CASSLEDTNTEAFF
TRBV2,TRBJ2-3,CASSSSTQYF
TRBV3-1,TRBJ2-7,CASSQVHNEQYF
TRBV7-9,TRBJ2-1,CASSLYFPGLAYNEQFF
TRBV7-2,TRBJ1-2,CASSLEGYGYTF
TRBV11-2,TRBJ1-2,CASSWRNRVSSDYGYTF
TRBV7-9,TRBJ2-7,CASSIRRSGPSLYEQYF
TRBV30,TRBJ1-1,CAWSVIYNTEAFF
TRBV12-3/TRBV12-4,TRBJ1-1,CASSSGWGRGNTEAFF
TRBV9,TRBJ2-7,CASSPPPDRGYEQYF
TRBV5-1,TRBJ2-3,CASSLRPADTQYF
TRBV29-1,TRBJ2-1,CSVRGSPTRDYEQFF
TRBV29-1,TRBJ2-1,CSVEGRLAGGQRGNEQFF
TRBV7-3,TRBJ1-6,CASQRESSYNSPLHF